These 15 T cell receptor beta chains originate from one sample sequenced in a study of T cells after posttransplantation cyclophosphamide. Sequencing used immunoSEQ multiplex PCR; TCRdb keeps in-frame clones, though not all of them. The sample presents some 39,000 clones, none singletons. Sequencing was done on a sample of PBMCs. The receptors originated from a girl aged 5 to 17 in good health, CMV-negative, and a related stem cell transplant donor.

The chain couples TRBV4-1 to TRBJ2-3, with 11 bases identical to TRBD2. V trimming: 1 base; J trimming: 5 bases; junction bases outside the gene matches: 2. CDR1 is MGHRA, CDR2 YSYEKL, per germline. The CDR3 spans 15 residues. The chain's CDR3 is CASSQGSGGGDTQYF. In DNA, the CDR3 is TGCGCCAGCAGCCAAGGTAGCGGGGGGGGAGATACGCAGTATTTT.

The rearrangement links TRBV30 to TRBJ1-2; 12 bases fit TRBD1. There are 16 residues in the CDR3. Germline lookup yields CDR1 GTSNPN and CDR2 SVGIG (reference sequence). J was trimmed by 8 bases and V by 2 bases; bases with no gene match: 12. For the CDR3, the DNA is TGTGCCTGGAGTAATATAATGGGACAGGGGGCGGGGGGCTACACCTTC. It codes for CAWSNIMGQGAGGYTF.

This clone was counted at least ten times. The chain combines TRBV30 with TRBJ1-2; D gene unclear. Germline CDR1 GTSNPN, CDR2 SVGIG (reference sequence). This CDR3 contains 13 residues. Between the trimmed V and J ends, which lost 3 bases and 4 bases, there was a span of 12 bases. CDR3 in DNA: TGTGCCTGGAGCTCGGGGTACGGCTATGGCTACACCTTC. Residues: CAWSSGYGYGYTF.

This clone has a handful of counts. V and J are TRBV27 and TRBJ2-5; 7 positions match TRBD2. The germline V gene has CDR1 MNHEY and CDR2 SMNVEV (reference sequence). The trim removed 6 bases at V and 6 bases at J, leaving 10 bases unmatched. This CDR3 has 14 amino acids. For the CDR3, the DNA is TGTGCCAGCAGCCTCCTCGCGGGGGAACAGACCCAGTACTTC. This gives the protein CASSLLAGEQTQYF.

This clone was recorded many times. The chain combines TRBV6-4 with TRBJ2-1, with 10 bases that match TRBD2. The CDR3 contains 16 residues. V trimming: 0 bases; J trimming: 5 bases; junction bases outside the gene matches: 4. Germline loops: CDR1 MRHNA, CDR2 SNTAGT. CDR3: CASSDSVAGGHNEQFF. DNA of the CDR3: TGTGCCAGCAGTGACTCAGTAGCGGGGGGACACAATGAGCAGTTCTTC.

This clone was recorded many times. The rearrangement joins TRBV6-5 to TRBJ1-5, with no clear D. Germline V gene sequence: CDR1 MNHEY, CDR2 SVGAGI. Deletions cut 2 bases from V and 0 bases from J, with 2 bases between. The length of the CDR3 is 13 residues. The CDR3 sequence is CASSYLSNQPQHF. CDR3 nucleotide sequence: TGTGCCAGCAGTTACCTTAGCAATCAGCCCCAGCATTTT.

This clone was seen many times. J is TRBJ1-3 and V is TRBV28; possibly TRBD1 for D (5 bases). With 2 bases removed from V and 4 bases from J, the gap between germline ends came to 12 bases. The CDR3 extends over 15 amino acids. Germline V gene lookup returns CDR1 MDHEN and CDR2 SYDVKM. CDR3 bases: TGTGCCAGCAGTTTAGGACGGACAATGGGAAACACCATATATTTT. Protein: CASSLGRTMGNTIYF.

Many counts were recorded for this clone. CDR3 sequence reads: CASSYSNRSNYEQYF. The CDR3 DNA is TGTGCCAGCAGTTATTCTAACAGGTCGAACTACGAGCAGTACTTC. The rearrangement joins TRBV6-9 to TRBJ2-7; TRBD1 might be the D (5 bases). Trimming stripped 0 bases from V and 3 bases from J, with 12 bases between. The CDR3 is 15 amino acids. CDR1 MNHGY and CDR2 SVAAGI come from the germline V gene.

This clone occurred many times. The chain employs TRBV19 and TRBJ1-4, with 7 bases aligning to TRBD1. The V segment lost 7 bases and the J segment 0 bases; nucleotides outside the gene matches: 8. The germline gives CDR1 LNHDA, CDR2 SQIVND (reference sequence). CDR3 length: 16 residues. The CDR3 DNA is TGTGCCAGTACCGAAGACAGGGTGGCAACTAATGAAAAACTGTTTTTT. Residues: CASTEDRVATNEKLFF.

This clone has at least ten counts. CDR3 residues: CASQGQGDSYEQYF. The CDR3 DNA is TGTGCCAGCCAGGGACAGGGGGACTCCTACGAGCAGTACTTC. The chain has TRBV6-5 and TRBJ2-7; 11 nucleotides agree with TRBD1. This CDR3 comprises 14 residues. CDR1 is MNHEY and CDR2 is SVGAGI in the germline V gene. J was trimmed by 0 bases and V by 8 bases; bases with no gene match: 3.

This clone was counted many times. The conserved phenylalanine or tryptophan normally closing the CDR3 is absent here, so this likely arose from a read error. It is unclear where the CDR3 begins or ends on the DNA, so no DNA is shown, and the CDR3 is as TCRdb lists it. The chain links TRBV11-3 to TRBJ2-7; no check of the table's D call, TRBD1, against the DNA was made. The germline V gene encodes CDR1 SGHNT and CDR2 YENEEA. The CDR3 sequence runs 10 residues, both termini included. The CDR3: CASSSFDSPL.

The rearrangement links TRBV9 to TRBJ2-7; 9 nucleotides agree with TRBD2. The V gene's germline CDR1 is SGDLS and CDR2 YYNGEE. Trimming at V came to 3 bases and at J to 2 bases, leaving 6 bases not matched to a gene. This CDR3 is 15 amino acids long. CDR3 sequence reads: CASSAGTSPTYEQYF. CDR3 coding DNA: TGTGCCAGCAGCGCGGGGACTAGCCCAACCTACGAGCAGTACTTC.

This clone showed up many times. CDR3: CASSLVGLRSPQNYEQYF. CDR3 bases: TGTGCCAGCAGCTTAGTGGGGCTGAGGTCCCCGCAAAACTACGAGCAGTACTTC. The V call is TRBV11-2, the J call TRBJ2-7; possible D gene TRBD1, 5 bases. Germline values: CDR1 SGHAT, CDR2 FQNNGV. The CDR3 extends over 18 amino acids. Trimming removed 1 base from V and 3 bases from J, with 22 bases in between.

This clone showed up many times. V usage is TRBV28 and J usage is TRBJ1-4; D is possibly TRBD1 (5 bases). The V and J ends lost 4 bases and 6 bases respectively, with 21 bases between them. This CDR3 has 17 residues. Germline lookup yields CDR1 MDHEN and CDR2 SYDVKM. CDR3: CASSSRGRAWEDEKLFF. For the CDR3, the DNA is TGTGCCAGCAGTTCCCGGGGCAGGGCCTGGGAGGATGAAAAACTGTTTTTT.

In its sample, this clone was seen many times. The chain links TRBV7-2 to TRBJ2-1; maybe TRBD1 (6 bases). Trimming shortened V by 7 bases and J by 3 bases, and 16 bases separated the two germline ends. The CDR3 spans 15 residues. Germline V gene lookup returns CDR1 SGHTA and CDR2 FQGNSA. The CDR3 spells CASTPQGWYYNEQFF. CDR3 nucleotide sequence: TGTGCCAGCACCCCTCAGGGGTGGTACTACAATGAGCAGTTCTTC. Supplemented by reference TRBV7-2 and TRBJ2-1, the full variable domain reads GAGVSQSPSNKVTEKGKDVELRCDPISGHTALYWYRQSLGQGLEFLIYFQGNSAPDKSGLPSDRFSAERTGGSVSTLTIQRTQQEDSAVYLCASTPQGWYYNEQFFGPGTRLTVL.